The rows below give T cell receptor beta chains drawn from one sample of a study of blood T cells in healthy people across ages. TCRdb reanalysed the 5' RACE reads using MiXCR and keeps one entry per CDR3 protein. Of more than 900,000 distinct CDR3 sequences listed, under 30% are singletons. These records were also assigned to another study, of T cells of mothers and their children.

Source material: blood. Receptors were obtained from a girl aged 2-10 years in good health. Each CDR3 is given with its conserved first and last residue. A D gene is named only where the DNA matches it firmly. Some rows mark clone size as missing; the rest say once, few, many or name a class of expanded clone.

CDR3	DNA	size	D	V	J
CASSLQTLSSYEQYF	TGTGCCAGCAGTTTACAGACGTTGAGCTCCTACGAGCAGTATTTC	few	.	TRBV28	TRBJ2-7
CSARDLGGRDTEAFF	TGCAGTGCTAGAGATCTCGGTGGGCGGGACACTGAAGCTTTCTTT	.	.	TRBV20-1	TRBJ1-1
CASSLAVRTSGGAETQYF	TGTGCCAGCAGCTTAGCCGTACGGACTAGCGGGGGGGCGGAGACCCAGTACTTC	few	TRBD2	TRBV7-6	TRBJ2-5
CASSFPDWDTGELFF	TGTGCCAGCAGCTTCCCGGACTGGGACACCGGGGAGCTGTTTTTT	.	.	TRBV7-2	TRBJ2-2
CASSLSESNQPQHF	TGTGCCAGCAGTTTATCCGAAAGCAATCAGCCCCAGCATTTT	.	.	TRBV28	TRBJ1-5
CASTRGNVGTDTQYF	TGCGCCAGCACCCGAGGGAATGTTGGCACAGATACGCAGTATTTT	few	.	TRBV5-1	TRBJ2-3
CASSRSRVAERYEQYF	TGTGCCAGCAGCCGATCCCGAGTAGCGGAACGCTACGAGCAGTACTTC	.	.	TRBV7-8	TRBJ2-7
CASSMGDIQYF	TGTGCCAGTAGTATGGGGGACATTCAGTACTTC	.	.	TRBV19	TRBJ2-4
CASSLGPSDEQYF	TGTGCCAGCAGCTTAGGCCCTAGCGACGAGCAGTACTTC	few	.	TRBV7-3	TRBJ2-7
CASSLVQGVGNEQFF	TGTGCCAGCAGCTTAGTTCAGGGGGTTGGAAATGAGCAGTTCTTC	.	TRBD1	TRBV7-2	TRBJ2-1
CASSRLREQYF	TGTGCCAGCAGTCGACTGAGGGAGCAGTACTTC	.	.	TRBV12-3/TRBV12-4	TRBJ2-5
CASSSRDLTYEQYF	TGCGCCAGCAGCTCCCGGGACTTAACCTACGAGCAGTACTTC	.	.	TRBV5-1	TRBJ2-7
CASRETGPNEQFF	TGTGCCAGCAGAGAGACAGGGCCCAATGAGCAGTTCTTC	.	TRBD1	TRBV2	TRBJ2-1
CASSPGLAGGRYEQFF	TGTGCCAGCTCACCGGGACTAGCGGGAGGTCGCTATGAGCAGTTCTTC	few	TRBD2	TRBV18	TRBJ2-1
CASSFRTGQETQYF	TGTGCCAGCAGCTTTCGAACAGGACAAGAGACCCAGTACTTC	.	.	TRBV7-6	TRBJ2-5
CASSEGEGYEQHF	TGTGCCAGCAGTGAAGGAGAGGGGTACGAGCAGCACTTC	.	.	TRBV6-1	TRBJ2-7
CASKTPGANVLTF	TGTGCCAGCAAGACCCCTGGGGCCAACGTCCTGACTTTC	few	.	TRBV6-6	TRBJ2-6
CASNQGLGNTEAFF	TGTGCCAGCAATCAGGGGCTTGGGAACACTGAAGCTTTCTTT	few	.	TRBV2	TRBJ1-1
CAISQRALTYEQYF	TGTGCCATCAGCCAGCGGGCCCTCACCTACGAGCAGTACTTC	few	.	TRBV10-3	TRBJ2-7
CASSSFTGPAFF	TGTGCCAGCAGCTCCTTCACGGGGCCAGCTTTCTTT	.	.	TRBV13	TRBJ1-1
CASSFRKGQETQYF	TGTGCCAGCAGTTTTAGGAAGGGGCAAGAGACCCAGTACTTC	.	.	TRBV12-3/TRBV12-4	TRBJ2-5
CASSYGDISTEAFF	TGTGCCAGCAGTTACGGGGACATAAGCACTGAAGCTTTCTTT	.	.	TRBV6-2/TRBV6-3	TRBJ1-1
CASSKVGRPNDEKLFF	TGTGCCAGCAGCAAAGTTGGGAGGCCCAATGATGAAAAACTGTTTTTT	.	.	TRBV21-1	TRBJ1-4
CASSLYQGAYEQYF	TGTGCCAGCAGCTTGTATCAGGGGGCCTACGAGCAGTACTTC	few	TRBD1	TRBV5-5	TRBJ2-7
CASSFSGQLYEQYF	TGTGCCAGCAGCTTTTCGGGACAGCTCTACGAGCAGTACTTC	.	TRBD1	TRBV7-2	TRBJ2-7
CASSLDGGPNSPLHF	TGCGCCAGCAGCTTGGATGGGGGCCCGAATTCACCCCTCCACTTT	.	.	TRBV5-1	TRBJ1-6
CSVDNRGLQETQYF	TGCAGCGTTGATAACAGGGGGTTGCAAGAGACCCAGTACTTC	few	TRBD1	TRBV29-1	TRBJ2-5
CASSLMDSSAGELFF	TGTGCCAGCAGCCTCATGGACTCTTCTGCCGGGGAGCTGTTTTTT	few	.	TRBV5-4	TRBJ2-2
CATGAGETQYF	TGTGCCACGGGGGCGGGAGAGACCCAGTACTTC	few	.	TRBV10-3	TRBJ2-5
CASSQGNGYTF	TGTGCCAGCAGCCAAGGGAATGGCTACACCTTC	.	.	TRBV3-1	TRBJ1-2
CATSAGHTSYEQYF	TGTGCCACCAGCGCGGGACACACATCCTACGAGCAGTACTTC	.	.	TRBV24-1	TRBJ2-7
CASSPQRARQETQYF	TGTGCCAGCAGTCCCCAGAGGGCTAGACAAGAGACCCAGTACTTC	few	.	TRBV12-3/TRBV12-4	TRBJ2-5
CSARPSGTGSYNEQFF	TGCAGCGCACGCCCTTCCGGGACAGGCTCCTACAATGAGCAGTTCTTC	few	TRBD1	TRBV29-1	TRBJ2-1
CAGRRPGLNNEQFF	TGTGCCGGAAGGAGACCGGGACTAAACAATGAGCAGTTCTTC	few	TRBD2	TRBV6-2/TRBV6-3	TRBJ2-1
CASSDANYGYTF	TGTGCCAGCAGCGATGCTAACTATGGCTACACCTTC	.	.	TRBV9	TRBJ1-2
CASSDGTGGVDGYTF	TGTGCCAGCAGTGACGGGACAGGGGGAGTCGATGGCTACACCTTC	.	TRBD1	TRBV2	TRBJ1-2
CASTETSSSSYEQYF	TGTGCCAGCACGGAGACTAGCAGTAGCTCCTACGAGCAGTACTTC	.	TRBD2	TRBV6-6	TRBJ2-7
CSATTGGILYEQYF	TGCAGCGCGACGACAGGGGGTATACTTTACGAGCAGTACTTC	many	TRBD1	TRBV29-1	TRBJ2-7
CSVVPDTQYF	TGCAGCGTTGTACCTGATACGCAGTATTTT	.	.	TRBV29-1	TRBJ2-3
CASSPTGAEQYF	TGTGCCAGCAGCCCAACAGGTGCCGAGCAGTACTTC	few	.	TRBV7-2	TRBJ2-7
CASSLGVYSGANVLTF	TGTGCCAGCAGCTTAGGGGTCTACTCTGGGGCCAACGTCCTGACTTTC	few	.	TRBV7-2	TRBJ2-6
CASSLEGGLFSYEQYF	TGTGCCAGCAGCTTAGAGGGCGGGCTCTTCTCCTACGAGCAGTACTTC	.	.	TRBV7-9	TRBJ2-7
CASGLGQVNGYTF	TGTGCTAGTGGCCTCGGACAGGTCAATGGCTACACCTTC	once	TRBD1	TRBV12-5	TRBJ1-2
CASSRRDGNTEAFF	TGTGCCAGCAGCCGCAGGGACGGGAACACTGAAGCTTTCTTT	.	.	TRBV7-9	TRBJ1-1
CASSHWTSGGVYEQYF	TGTGCCAGCAGTCACTGGACTAGCGGGGGTGTGTACGAGCAGTACTTC	.	TRBD2	TRBV6-2/TRBV6-3	TRBJ2-7
CSARGSTGGTYNEQFF	TGCAGTGCGAGAGGGTCGACGGGAGGTACCTACAATGAGCAGTTCTTC	.	TRBD2	TRBV20-1	TRBJ2-1
CSARYPGLDQETQYF	TGCAGTGCTAGATATCCGGGACTAGACCAAGAGACCCAGTACTTC	.	TRBD2	TRBV20-1	TRBJ2-5
CASSEALQRGEF	TGTGCCAGCAGTGAAGCGCTTCAGCGGGGGGAGTTC	.	TRBD2	TRBV2	TRBJ2-1
CASSFYLTTSGGTYEQYF	TGTGCCAGCAGTTTCTATCTAACAACTAGCGGCGGTACCTACGAGCAGTACTTC	.	TRBD2	TRBV28	TRBJ2-7
CASSEPTDLYGHTF	TGTGCCAGCAGCGAGCCGACAGATCTCTATGGCCACACCTTC	.	.	TRBV7-9	TRBJ1-2
CSVEGGGRAGYTF	TGCAGCGTTGAAGGTGGCGGGAGAGCAGGCTACACCTTC	.	.	TRBV29-1	TRBJ1-2
CASSLAPGQVLPF	TGTGCCAGCTCACTGGCCCCGGGACAGGTACTACCATTC	few	TRBD1	TRBV18	TRBJ2-5
CASSQITTSVTFF	TGCGCCAGCAGCCAAATAACGACTAGTGTCACTTTCTTC	few	.	TRBV4-1	TRBJ2-5
CATLTSGSTDTQYF	TGTGCCACACTAACTAGCGGAAGCACAGATACGCAGTATTTT	few	TRBD2	TRBV2	TRBJ2-3